This T cell receptor (beta chain) stems from a study of shared clonotypes between healthy human individuals. The naive CD8 subset, CD45RO-negative cells positively selected for CCR7, excluded terminally differentiated effector memory CD45RA+ cells. Trimming took off 5 bases at V and 7 bases at J, with 22 bases between the two ends. Germline-derived CDR1 and CDR2 are SGDLS and YYNGEE. The length of the CDR3 is 16 residues. Findings and limits, study-wide: Among donors, clonotype sharing was expected to be affected by sequencing depth.

As to this clone: Antigen: not known.

The method was immunoSEQ multiplex PCR; TCRdb's version includes in-frame clones alone and lacks a portion of them. The table has approximately 2,000,000 clones, roughly 95% seen once; the top ten hold around 1.8%. J is TRBJ2-1 and V is TRBV9; TRBD2 is a possible D gene (6 bases). The receptor was derived from a man younger than 35 in good health. Some clones in this sample may be carry-over from other donors' samples. Sequenced: naive CD8+ T cells from PBMCs. CDR3 DNA: TGTGCCAGCAGTGACGAGACTAGTCGGGGTAGTAATGAGCAGTTCTTC. Translated, it gives CASSDETSRGSNEQFF.